This TCR beta chain came from a study of cytomegalovirus exposure and HLA in healthy donors (dated by TCRdb to 2016 to 2017). With respect to the entire study: An earlier analysis of roughly 500 of the donors reported 276 Gb of sequence data and 95 million to 130 million unique TCR beta sequences obtained from around 170 million T cells. An early release that covered about 600 HLA-typed donors contained approximately 290 gigabases of sequencing data and about 93 million unique TCR sequences. Every discovery cohort repertoire had been produced on one sequencing platform. The study combined high-throughput TCR immunosequencing, statistical association of individual TCRs with disease status, and machine learning to predict cytomegalovirus infection status. Among roughly 370 genotyped donors of the cohort, an average of approximately 230,000 unique TCR beta nucleotide sequences were sequenced per donor, 15% to 20% of them non-productive. Four or five DR-DQ haplotypes were handled as single units for association and clustering because linkage in the cohort was strong. Typing coverage varied by locus: roughly 620-630 donors for A, B, C, DRB1 and DQB1; roughly 560 for DQA1; about 600 for DPA1; fewer than 480 for DPB1. Genome-wide SNP genotypes for about 65% of the roughly 670 donors were used in a later genetic analysis, which treated that subset as a discovery cohort. The aim of the study was to test whether cataloging public T cell receptors could identify signatures of past pathogen exposure. Rather than drawing on any new phenotypic data, the later analysis identified candidate immune exposures from TCR beta sequences and the way those sequences occurred across donors. Donor age, sex, ethnicity and CMV serostatus were collected together with the repertoire data. Using immunosequencing, the study profiled T cell repertoires from about 650 subjects and related those repertoires to cytomegalovirus serostatus. The genetic ancestry cluster associated with self-reported Caucasian donors included 81% of the roughly 400 genotyped donors. HLA typing covered class I and class II loci at four-digit resolution. Besides the first cohort of around 670 subjects, a separate validation cohort made up of roughly 130 different subjects was used. To decide whether each TCR beta V gene segment behaved as functional or pseudogenic, an earlier analysis of fewer than 750 of the donors relied on high-throughput TCR beta sequencing. To study patterns of TCR occurrence, a later analysis re-analyzed previously published TCR beta repertoires from 650 to 750 donors and added high-resolution HLA genotyping. General findings and caveats noted by the study authors: A cluster of highly shared sequence variants was judged likely to be a technical artifact of the sequencing pipeline. According to a later analysis, parvovirus B19, influenza, CMV and Epstein-Barr virus appeared linked to several top co-occurrence clusters. Only TCR beta chains were sequenced in this cohort, and the absence of alpha or paired-chain data limited detectable features. In a later analysis, TCR association rates were found to vary across HLA loci, with the most associated TCRs seen for DRB1 alleles and the fewest for HLA-C alleles. Some IMGT-functional V segments, including TRBV6-2 and TRBV6-3, could not be distinguished by the 87-base-pair reads and were therefore excluded. Compared with equally common non-associated chains, HLA-associated TCR beta chains in a later analysis were more clonally expanded and had lower generation probabilities. A further reported finding was that TCR beta sequences accurately predicted the HLA-A and HLA-B alleles for most subjects in the first cohort. CMV serostatus was the only immune exposure information available for the cohort. The classifier was reported to diagnose cytomegalovirus status with high specificity and sensitivity in both the original cohort and the validation cohort. In vitro tests confirmed that three of the cytomegalovirus-associated TCR beta chains recognize cytomegalovirus antigens. Strong co-occurrence of HLA alleles, especially DR and DQ, made assigning TCR associations to individual alleles difficult. Presence/absence analyses assumed roughly uniform sequencing depth across donors, an assumption that may not hold. The study gave a list of around 170 TCR beta chains associated with cytomegalovirus. In a later analysis, some 18,000 TCR beta sequences were associated with specific HLA alleles at a false discovery rate of 0.05. Linkage disequilibrium might explain the correlated functional status among segregating V segments, but an unknown experimental factor could not be ruled out. A later analysis found that most CMV-associated TCR beta chains appeared HLA-restricted, with HLA associations seemingly driven largely by CMV exposure. Because counts were too low, around 17 rarely observed V segments, including chromosome 9 orphons, were left out of the earlier analysis of 500 to 750 of the donors. An earlier analysis of approximately 590 of the donors showed that most TCR beta V segments appeared in productive rearrangements either about 87% or about 30% of the time, which broadly matched IMGT annotations. HLA typing was unavailable for some donors at each locus, so association tests used only the typed subset. According to a later genetic analysis, donors in an Asian-associated ancestry cluster had fewer N-insertions in productive TCRs than the roughly 670-donor mean. Most TCR sequences were observed very rarely across donors, whereas some public TCRs were present in many individuals. The authors suggested that the approach could potentially be generalized to other disease states and immunological phenotypes. V-gene and J-gene trimming of TCR beta chains was associated with a missense DCLRE1C variant in a later genetic analysis, and the association was replicated in an independent cohort.

As encoded in the germline V gene, CDR1 is SGHDT while CDR2 is YYEEEE. The CDR3 is made up of 13 amino acids, end residues included. The library was prepared using the immunoSEQ multiplex PCR assay. A mixture of 60 forward primers for TCR Vbeta segments and 13 reverse primers for TCR Jbeta segments was used in the multiplex PCR. A multiplex PCR assay on genomic DNA amplified the CDR3 region of rearranged TCR beta genes. Amplified TCR beta libraries were sequenced as 87-base-pair reads on the Illumina HiSeq System. In the authors' own workflow: A later analysis tallied roughly 80 million unique TCR beta chains across the approximately 670 repertoires, and 10 million to 11 million of those chains were shared by two or more donors. To remove PCR and sequencing errors, raw reads were error-corrected and collapsed into unique sequences using a nearest-neighbor algorithm that merged closely related sequences. Alignment of CDR3 sequences to IMGT reference sequences was used to assign V, D and J gene segments. For a sequence to be retained, at least a six-nucleotide match to both a V gene segment and a J gene segment was required. A rearrangement counted as productive if the CDR3 had no stop codons and remained in frame with V and J, and every other rearrangement counted as non-productive. Following IMGT convention, CDR3 was defined as the stretch from the second conserved V-encoded cysteine to the conserved J-encoded phenylalanine. The earlier analysis of a few hundred of the donors excluded any sequence lacking an unambiguous match to a single V gene segment. An earlier analysis of 450 to 650 of the donors called V segments functional above 56.7% productive rearrangements and segregating when the between-donor standard deviation exceeded 5%. A statistical classification framework was built to diagnose cytomegalovirus status from the catalog of TCR beta chain sequences. A later analysis assigned V and J genes by comparing TCR nucleotide sequences with IMGT/GENE-DB human TR gene sequences. The TCRdist pipeline was used in a later analysis to assign CDR3 sequences and most-parsimonious VDJ recombination scenarios. In a later analysis, each TCR beta chain was defined by its CDR3 amino acid sequence together with its V-gene family, and reads without a unique V-gene family were excluded. To address suspected cross-contamination and a sequencing artifact, a later analysis removed approximately 590 highly shared, low-generation-probability nucleotide sequences. In a later analysis, a clonal expansion index for each public chain was calculated from normalized within-repertoire ranks of inferred template counts. In a later analysis, generation probabilities were computed with a VDJ recombination model fitted to out-of-frame rearrangements, and the resulting probabilities were checked against IGoR. Hypergeometric tests were used in a later analysis to score TCR-TCR, TCR-HLA and TCR-CMV co-occurrence, with a repertoire-size bias correction applied to the TCR pairs. A later analysis estimated false discovery rates by permuting HLA or CMV assignments 20 times. In a later analysis, co-occurring TCRs were grouped with DBSCAN, and TCRdist sequence similarity was added when clustering was performed within HLA-allele-positive subsets. Repertoires with fewer than 30,000 or more than 120,000 public chains were left out of co-occurrence clustering, as were roughly five repertoires with anomalous nucleotide sharing. In its TCRdb copy, this immuneACCESS table keeps in-frame sequences only and misses some clones. Where compared with another copy, unresolved V genes explain less than half of these, and the others have no known cause. The D gene and trimming were derived from the DNA, and the V and J assignments and clone size from that table. Counted in this sample were approximately 150,000 clones; 70% to 80% of them appeared once. Of the sample, 1.3% to 1.5% falls within the top ten clones.

Turning to this clone: Its antigen is currently not known. It is likely a read error, because the conserved phenylalanine at the end of the CDR3 is missing. Because the CDR3's place on the DNA is in doubt, the DNA is left out and the CDR3 is given as listed by TCRdb.

The cohort comprised more than 550 healthy bone marrow donors. All cohort members were sampled while nominally healthy, although unrecorded immune exposures were likely present. The donor was CMV seronegative and was included in the group of 352 seronegative cohort members. Every donor gave a peripheral blood sample, and the peripheral blood mononuclear cells from that sample were used for TCR beta sequencing. The Qiagen DNeasy Blood Extraction Kit was used to extract genomic DNA from the blood cell samples. Recombination joined TRBV5-6 with TRBJ2-3; TRBD2 is the table's D call and was not checked against the DNA. Sequenced sample: PBMCs. This receptor was obtained from a man between 60 and 70 years old in good health and CMV-seronegative. Here the CDR3 is given as CASSPWGGLVYES.